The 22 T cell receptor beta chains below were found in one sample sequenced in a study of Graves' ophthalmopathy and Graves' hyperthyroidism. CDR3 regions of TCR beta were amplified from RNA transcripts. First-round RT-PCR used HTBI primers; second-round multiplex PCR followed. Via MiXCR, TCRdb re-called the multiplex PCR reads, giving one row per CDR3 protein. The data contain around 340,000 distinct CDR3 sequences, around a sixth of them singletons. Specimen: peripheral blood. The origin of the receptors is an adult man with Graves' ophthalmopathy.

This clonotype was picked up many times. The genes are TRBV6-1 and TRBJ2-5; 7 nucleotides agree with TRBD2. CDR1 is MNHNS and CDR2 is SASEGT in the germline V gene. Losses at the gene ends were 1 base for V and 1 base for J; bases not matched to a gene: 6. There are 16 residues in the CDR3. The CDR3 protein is CASSEGTRWSQETQYF. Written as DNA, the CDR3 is TGTGCCAGCAGTGAAGGGACTAGATGGAGCCAAGAGACCCAGTACTTC.

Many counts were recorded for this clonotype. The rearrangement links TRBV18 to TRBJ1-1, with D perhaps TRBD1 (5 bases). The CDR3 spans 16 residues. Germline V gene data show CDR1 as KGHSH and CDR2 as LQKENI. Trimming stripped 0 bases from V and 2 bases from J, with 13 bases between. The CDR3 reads CASSPPNGAGNTEAFF. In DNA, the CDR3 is TGTGCCAGCTCACCACCCAACGGGGCGGGAAACACTGAAGCTTTCTTT.

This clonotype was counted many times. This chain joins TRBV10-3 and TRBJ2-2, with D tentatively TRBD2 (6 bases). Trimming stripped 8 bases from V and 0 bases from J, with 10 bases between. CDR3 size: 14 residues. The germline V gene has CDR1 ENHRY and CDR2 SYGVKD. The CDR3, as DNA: TGTGCCATCGGGGGAGGTCCGAACACCGGGGAGCTGTTTTTT. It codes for CAIGGGPNTGELFF.

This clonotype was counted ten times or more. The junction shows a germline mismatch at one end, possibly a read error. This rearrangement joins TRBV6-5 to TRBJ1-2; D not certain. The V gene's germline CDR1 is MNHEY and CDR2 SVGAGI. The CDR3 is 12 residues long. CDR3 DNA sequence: TGTGCCAGCAGTTACGGACTTTCGGCGAGTCATTTC. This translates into CASSYGLSASHF.

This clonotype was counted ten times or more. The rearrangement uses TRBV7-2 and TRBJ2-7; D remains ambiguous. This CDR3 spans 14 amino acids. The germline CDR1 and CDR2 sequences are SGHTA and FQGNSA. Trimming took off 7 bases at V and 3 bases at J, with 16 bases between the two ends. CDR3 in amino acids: CASNSDGTVYEQYF. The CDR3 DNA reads TGTGCCAGCAACTCGGACGGAACCGTCTACGAGCAGTACTTC.

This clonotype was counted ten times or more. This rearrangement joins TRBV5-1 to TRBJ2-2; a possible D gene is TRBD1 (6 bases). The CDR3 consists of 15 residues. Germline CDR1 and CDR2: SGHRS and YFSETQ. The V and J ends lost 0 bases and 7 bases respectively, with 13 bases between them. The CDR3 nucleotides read TGCGCCAGCAGCTTGGGAGGACAGAATGACGGGGAGCTGTTTTTT. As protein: CASSLGGQNDGELFF.

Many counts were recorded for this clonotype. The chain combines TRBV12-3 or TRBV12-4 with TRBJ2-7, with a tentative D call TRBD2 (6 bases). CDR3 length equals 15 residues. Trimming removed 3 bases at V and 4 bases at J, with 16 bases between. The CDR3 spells CASSFLAFTFYEQYF. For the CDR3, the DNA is TGTGCCAGCAGTTTCCTAGCGTTTACCTTTTACGAGCAGTACTTC.

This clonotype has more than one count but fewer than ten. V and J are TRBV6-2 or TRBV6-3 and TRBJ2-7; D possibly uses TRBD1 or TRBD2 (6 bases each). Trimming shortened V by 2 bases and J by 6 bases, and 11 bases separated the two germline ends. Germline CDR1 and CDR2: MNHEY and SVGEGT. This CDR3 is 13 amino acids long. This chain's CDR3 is CASSYRGLGEQYF. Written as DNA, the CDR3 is TGTGCCAGCAGTTACCGGGGGCTCGGCGAGCAGTACTTC.

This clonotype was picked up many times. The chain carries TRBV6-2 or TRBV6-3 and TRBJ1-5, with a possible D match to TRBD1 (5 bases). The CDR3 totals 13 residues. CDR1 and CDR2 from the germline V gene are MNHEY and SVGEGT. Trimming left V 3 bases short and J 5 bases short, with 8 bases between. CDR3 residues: CASSYQGYQPQHF. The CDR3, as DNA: TGTGCCAGCAGTTATCAGGGATATCAGCCCCAGCATTTT.

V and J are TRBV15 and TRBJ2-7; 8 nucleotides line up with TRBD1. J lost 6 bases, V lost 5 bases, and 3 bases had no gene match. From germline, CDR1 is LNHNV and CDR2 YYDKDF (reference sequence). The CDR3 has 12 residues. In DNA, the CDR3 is TGTGCCACCAGCGTTACAGGGGGCGAGCAGTACTTC. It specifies CATSVTGGEQYF.

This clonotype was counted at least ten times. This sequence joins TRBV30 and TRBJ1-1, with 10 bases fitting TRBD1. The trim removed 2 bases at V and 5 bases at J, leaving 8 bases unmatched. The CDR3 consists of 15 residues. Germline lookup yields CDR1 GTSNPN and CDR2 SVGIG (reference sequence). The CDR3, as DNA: TGTGCCTGGAGTACGGGTGACAGGGGGCGGACTGAAGCTTTCTTT. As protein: CAWSTGDRGRTEAFF.

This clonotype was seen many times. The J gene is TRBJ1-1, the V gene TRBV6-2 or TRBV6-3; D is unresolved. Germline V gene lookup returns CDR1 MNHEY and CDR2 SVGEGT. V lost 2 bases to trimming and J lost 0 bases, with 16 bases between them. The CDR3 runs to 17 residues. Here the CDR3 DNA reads TGTGCCAGCAGTTACGATCCCTACTCGTCCATGAACACTGAAGCTTTCTTT. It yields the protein CASSYDPYSSMNTEAFF.

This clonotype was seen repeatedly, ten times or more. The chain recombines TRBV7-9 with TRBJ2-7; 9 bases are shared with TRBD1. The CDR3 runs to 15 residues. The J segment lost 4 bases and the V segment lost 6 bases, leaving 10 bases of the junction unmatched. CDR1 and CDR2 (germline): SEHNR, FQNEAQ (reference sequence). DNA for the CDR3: TGTGCCAGCAGTCGCAGACCGGGACAGGGTTACGAGCAGTACTTC. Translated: CASSRRPGQGYEQYF.

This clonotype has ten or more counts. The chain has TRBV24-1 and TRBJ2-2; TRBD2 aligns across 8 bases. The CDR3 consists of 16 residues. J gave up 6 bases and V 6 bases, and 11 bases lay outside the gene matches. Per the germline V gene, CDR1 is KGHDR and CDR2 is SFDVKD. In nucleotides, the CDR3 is TGTGCCACCAGTCGATCCGGGGGGGGCCTCTCCGGGGAGCTGTTTTTT. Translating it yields CATSRSGGGLSGELFF.

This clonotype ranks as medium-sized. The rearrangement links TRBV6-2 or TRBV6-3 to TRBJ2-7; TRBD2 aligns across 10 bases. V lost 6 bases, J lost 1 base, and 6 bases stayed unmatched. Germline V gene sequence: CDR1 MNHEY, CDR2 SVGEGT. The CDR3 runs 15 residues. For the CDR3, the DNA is TGTGCCAGCAGCATCAAGGGACTAGCGTCCTACGAGCAGTACTTC. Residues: CASSIKGLASYEQYF.

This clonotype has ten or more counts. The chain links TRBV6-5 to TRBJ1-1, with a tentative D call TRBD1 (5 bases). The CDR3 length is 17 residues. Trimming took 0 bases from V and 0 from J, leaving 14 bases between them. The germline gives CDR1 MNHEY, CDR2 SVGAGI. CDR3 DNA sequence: TGTGCCAGCAGTTACTCGATGCGGGGGTCCCTGAACACTGAAGCTTTCTTT. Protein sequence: CASSYSMRGSLNTEAFF.

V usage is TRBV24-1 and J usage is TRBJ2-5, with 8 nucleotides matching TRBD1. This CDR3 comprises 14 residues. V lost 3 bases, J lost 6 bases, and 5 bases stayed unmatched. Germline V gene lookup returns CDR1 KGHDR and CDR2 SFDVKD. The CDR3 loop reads CATSDPGQGKTQYF. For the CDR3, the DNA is TGTGCCACCAGTGATCCAGGACAGGGAAAGACCCAGTACTTC.

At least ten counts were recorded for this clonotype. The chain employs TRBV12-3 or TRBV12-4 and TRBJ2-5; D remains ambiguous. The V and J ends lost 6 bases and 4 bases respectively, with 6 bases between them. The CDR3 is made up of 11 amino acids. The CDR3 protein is CASRPLETQYF. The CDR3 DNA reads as TGTGCCAGCAGGCCCCTAGAGACCCAGTACTTC.

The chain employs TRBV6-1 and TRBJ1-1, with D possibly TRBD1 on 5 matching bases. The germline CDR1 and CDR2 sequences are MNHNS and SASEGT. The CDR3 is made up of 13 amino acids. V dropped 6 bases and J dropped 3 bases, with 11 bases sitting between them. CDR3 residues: CASSNRPDTEAFF. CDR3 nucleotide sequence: TGTGCCAGCAGCAACAGGCCAGACACTGAAGCTTTCTTT.

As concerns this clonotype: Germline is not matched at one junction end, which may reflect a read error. CDR3 sequence reads: CASSQDRASGGMNTRELFF. The CDR3 DNA reads as TGTGCCAGCAGCCAAGATCGGGCTAGCGGGGGGATGAACACCAGGGAGCTGTTTTTT. The V call is TRBV3-1, the J call TRBJ2-2; 11 bases agree with TRBD2. The CDR3 runs to 19 residues. Germline CDR1 reads LGHDT; CDR2 reads YNNKEL (reference sequence).

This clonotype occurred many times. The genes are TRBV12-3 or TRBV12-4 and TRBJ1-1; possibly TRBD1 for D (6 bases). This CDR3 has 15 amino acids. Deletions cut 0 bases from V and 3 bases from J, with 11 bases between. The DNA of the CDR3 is TGTGCCAGCAGTTTAGCGACAGGTCGGGACACTGAAGCTTTCTTT. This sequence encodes CASSLATGRDTEAFF.

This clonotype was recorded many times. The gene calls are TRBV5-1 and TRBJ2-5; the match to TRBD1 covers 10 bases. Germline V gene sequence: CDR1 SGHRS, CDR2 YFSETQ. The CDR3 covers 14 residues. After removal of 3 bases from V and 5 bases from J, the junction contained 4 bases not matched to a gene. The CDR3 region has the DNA TGCGCCAGCAGCTGGGACAGGGGCCGGGAGACCCAGTACTTC. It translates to CASSWDRGRETQYF.